This record looks at one TCR beta chain sequence and its context. The antigen remains undetermined. Per germline, CDR1 SNHLY and CDR2 FYNNEI. Germline trimming cut 6 bases from V and 1 base from J; bases unmatched to any gene: 12. The CDR3 runs to 16 residues. This specimen belongs to a study of cytomegalovirus exposure and HLA in healthy donors. Findings of the study overall: It was reportedly the case that the classifier diagnosed cytomegalovirus status with high specificity and sensitivity.

Use of 60 Vbeta and 13 Jbeta primers characterized the PCR. This table comes from immunoSEQ multiplex PCR, and its TCRdb copy is limited to in-frame clones, with some not included. The sample includes 150,000 to 200,000 clones, over 65% seen only once; the top ten take roughly 1.4%. The chain links TRBV2 to TRBJ2-7; 7 bases fit TRBD1. The sequenced sample was PBMCs. This receptor was taken from a young man in good health and CMV-seronegative. CDR3 sequence: CASSTTRDRGSYEQYF. The CDR3 DNA follows: TGTGCCAGCAGCACTACCCGGGACAGAGGGTCCTACGAGCAGTACTTC.